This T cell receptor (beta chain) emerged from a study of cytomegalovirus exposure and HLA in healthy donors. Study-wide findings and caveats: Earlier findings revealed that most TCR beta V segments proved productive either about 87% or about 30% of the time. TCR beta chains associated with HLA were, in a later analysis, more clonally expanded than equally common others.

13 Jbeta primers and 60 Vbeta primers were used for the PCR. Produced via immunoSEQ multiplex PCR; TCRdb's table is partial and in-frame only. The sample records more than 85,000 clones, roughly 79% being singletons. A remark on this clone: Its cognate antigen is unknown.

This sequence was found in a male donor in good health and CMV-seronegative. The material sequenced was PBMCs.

CDR3 amino acids: CASSTTGLEAFF. CDR3 nucleotide sequence: TGTGCCAGCAGTACGACAGGGCTTGAAGCTTTCTTT. The J gene is TRBJ1-1, the V gene TRBV2, with 7 bases matching TRBD1. After removal of 5 bases from V and 7 bases from J, the junction contained 4 bases not matched to a gene. CDR1 and CDR2 (germline): SNHLY, FYNNEI. The CDR3 is made up of 12 amino acids.